The next 25 T cell receptor beta chains were all read from a single sample in a study of somatic mutations in cytotoxic T cells in rheumatoid arthritis. Sequencing was performed with immunoSEQ multiplex PCR; in TCRdb, only in-frame clones are kept and a portion is missing. Of 3,000 to 4,000 clones listed, 93% are singletons. The sequencing input was CD8+ T cells sorted from blood. These receptors were taken from a woman between 55 and 75 years old with rheumatoid arthritis.

This sequence joins TRBV6-5 and TRBJ1-2; 7 bases are a match to TRBD1. V lost 0 bases to trimming and J lost 6 bases; unmatched junction nucleotides: 7. The CDR3 spans 15 residues. Germline CDR1 is MNHEY and CDR2 is SVGAGI. CDR3 sequence reads: CASSYSTGRFNGYTF. The CDR3 DNA follows: TGTGCCAGCAGTTACTCGACAGGGAGATTTAATGGCTACACCTTC.

The sample holds one count of this clone. V usage is TRBV9 and J usage is TRBJ2-1; unclear D gene. CDR3 length: 14 residues. Trimming shortened V by 5 bases and J by 9 bases, and 18 bases separated the two germline ends. Germline CDR1 reads SGDLS; CDR2 reads YYNGEE. CDR3: CASRLTTGVTEQFF. The CDR3 region has the DNA TGTGCCAGCAGGTTGACAACCGGCGTGACTGAGCAGTTCTTC. Full variable domain (outside the CDR3, taken from reference TRBV9 and TRBJ2-1): DSGVTQTPKHLITATGQRVTLRCSPRSGDLSVYWYQQSLDQGLQFLIQYYNGEERAKGNILERFSAQQFPDLHSELNLSSLELGDSALYFCASRLTTGVTEQFFGPGTRLTVL.

The chain carries TRBV28 and TRBJ1-3; D is ambiguous. V was clipped by 3 bases and J by 9 bases, with 6 bases between them. The CDR3 has 11 amino acids. Germline values: CDR1 MDHEN, CDR2 SYDVKM. CDR3 loop: CASSFGFTIYF. In nucleotides, the CDR3 is TGTGCCAGCAGTTTCGGGTTCACCATATATTTT.

This chain connects TRBV2 to TRBJ1-2; 8 positions match TRBD1. Germline V gene sequence: CDR1 SNHLY, CDR2 FYNNEI. Trimming cost V 1 base and J 3 bases; bases outside gene matches: 10. The CDR3 is made up of 17 amino acids. Written as DNA, the CDR3 is TGTGCCAGCAGTGAAGGGACAGGGTATAGGGGGGACTATGGCTACACCTTC. Amino acid sequence: CASSEGTGYRGDYGYTF.

The chain couples TRBV28 to TRBJ2-1; 7 bases fit TRBD1. CDR1 is MDHEN, CDR2 SYDVKM, per germline. V trimming: 6 bases; J trimming: 4 bases; junction bases outside the gene matches: 6. CDR3 length equals 14 residues. CDR3 DNA: TGTGCCAGCAGCCTCGGGACAGATTACAATGAGCAGTTCTTC. This codes for CASSLGTDYNEQFF. Together with reference TRBV28 and TRBJ2-1, the CDR3 gives the full variable domain: DVKVTQSSRYLVKRTGEKVFLECVQDMDHENMFWYRQDPGLGLRLIYFSYDVKMKEKGDIPEGYSVSREKKERFSLILESASTNQTSMYLCASSLGTDYNEQFFGPGTRLTVL.

The V and J genes are TRBV4-1 and TRBJ1-5; D is perhaps TRBD1 (6 bases). Germline V gene lookup returns CDR1 MGHRA and CDR2 YSYEKL. Trimming removed 1 base at V and 6 bases at J, with 25 bases between. The CDR3 is 19 amino acids. The CDR3 spells CASSQATVLLGGRGQPQHF. The CDR3 coding sequence is TGCGCCAGCAGCCAAGCCACAGTTTTGCTGGGGGGGCGCGGTCAGCCCCAGCATTTT.

The V and J genes are TRBV27 and TRBJ2-1, with D perhaps TRBD2 (6 bases). The CDR3 spans 15 residues. Germline CDR1 reads MNHEY; CDR2 reads SMNVEV (reference sequence). Trimming took off 3 bases at V and 7 bases at J, with 16 bases between the two ends. The chain's CDR3 is CASSFTAGIQNEQFF. Written as DNA, the CDR3 is TGTGCCAGCAGTTTTACGGCGGGAATCCAAAATGAGCAGTTCTTC.

J is TRBJ2-7 and V is TRBV6-1; TRBD1 matches at 8 bases. The CDR3 has 15 amino acids. Germline CDR1 MNHNS, CDR2 SASEGT. The V gene end was trimmed by 7 bases and the J gene end by 4 bases; junction bases not matched to a gene: 12. The CDR3 nucleotides read TGTGCCAGCAAACCCGCGAGGACAGGGATGTACGAGCAGTACGTC. Its protein product is CASKPARTGMYEQYV.

The gene calls are TRBV27 and TRBJ1-5; D ambiguous. The germline gives CDR1 MNHEY, CDR2 SMNVEV (reference sequence). The CDR3 has 15 amino acids. Trimming took off 0 bases at V and 6 bases at J, with 12 bases between the two ends. The CDR3 nucleotides are TGTGCCAGCAGTTTATCGACTGCCTTTGCTCAGCCCCAGCATTTT. This gives the protein CASSLSTAFAQPQHF.

The CDR3 reads CASSLRASSLSTDTQYF. The CDR3 DNA follows: TGTGCCAGCAGCTTGAGAGCTAGTTCACTAAGCACAGATACGCAGTATTTT. The chain has TRBV5-4 and TRBJ2-3; the D is unclear. This CDR3 has 17 residues. CDR1 is SGHNT, CDR2 YYREEE, per germline (reference sequence). V was trimmed by 1 base and J by 0 bases, leaving 15 bases between them.

The chain carries TRBV6-1 and TRBJ2-1; 8 nucleotides align to TRBD2. This CDR3 contains 17 residues. Germline values: CDR1 MNHNS, CDR2 SASEGT. V was pared by 1 base and J by 4 bases, with 9 bases of the junction left unmatched. The CDR3 bases are TGTGCCAGCAGTGAAGATTCGTACGGGAGGGCTTACAATGAGCAGTTCTTC. It specifies CASSEDSYGRAYNEQFF.

The rearrangement joins TRBV28 to TRBJ1-5; D gene uncertain. The CDR3 is 14 residues long. Per the germline V gene, CDR1 is MDHEN and CDR2 is SYDVKM. V gave up 6 bases and J gave up 1 base, with 10 bases separating them. The CDR3 spells CASRWSASNQPQHF. CDR3 DNA sequence: TGTGCCAGCAGGTGGAGTGCGAGCAATCAGCCCCAGCATTTT.

This clone was observed once. The genes are TRBV28 and TRBJ2-3; D may be TRBD2 (7 bases). The CDR3 has 14 residues. The V end lost 6 bases, the J end lost 6 bases, and 16 bases lay between the germline ends. CDR1 and CDR2 from the germline V gene are MDHEN and SYDVKM. CDR3 in amino acids: CASSPSGGEDTQYF. The DNA for the CDR3 is TGTGCCAGCAGCCCCTCGGGGGGCGAGGATACGCAGTATTTT.

The chain recombines TRBV7-9 with TRBJ2-3; 8 bases match TRBD1. Germline V gives CDR1 SEHNR, CDR2 FQNEAQ (reference sequence). V lost 5 bases and J lost 4; bases outside the gene matches: 8. The length of the CDR3 is 15 residues. CDR3 sequence: CASSVQGEFADTQYF. CDR3 DNA: TGTGCCAGCAGCGTACAGGGGGAGTTTGCAGATACGCAGTATTTT.

V gene TRBV11-1 combines with J gene TRBJ2-3, with 13 positions matching TRBD2. This CDR3 comprises 16 residues. The germline CDR1 and CDR2 sequences are SGHAT and FQDESV (reference sequence). J gave up 4 bases and V 3 bases, and 4 bases lay outside the gene matches. DNA of the CDR3: TGTGCCAGCAGCTTCTGGACTAGCGGGAGCGCAGATACGCAGTATTTT. Translated, it gives CASSFWTSGSADTQYF.

J is TRBJ1-5 and V is TRBV7-9, with a possible D match to TRBD1 (5 bases). V was clipped by 1 base and J by 3 bases, with 7 bases between them. The CDR3 totals 14 residues. Germline values: CDR1 SEHNR, CDR2 FQNEAQ (reference sequence). The CDR3 region has the DNA TGTGCCAGCAGCTTAGGGGGCTACAATCAGCCCCAGCATTTT. This sequence encodes CASSLGGYNQPQHF. Drawing the rest from reference TRBV7-9 and TRBJ1-5, the complete variable domain is DTGVSQNPRHKITKRGQNVTFRCDPISEHNRLYWYRQTLGQGPEFLTYFQNEAQLEKSRLLSDRFSAERPKGSFSTLEIQRTEQGDSAMYLCASSLGGYNQPQHFGDGTRLSIL.

Only one count was recorded for this clone. V gene TRBV28 combines with J gene TRBJ1-4; D unresolved. With 6 bases removed from V and 4 bases from J, the gap between germline ends came to 12 bases. Looked up from germline, CDR1 is MDHEN and CDR2 is SYDVKM. This CDR3 spans 14 amino acids. CDR3 in amino acids: CASSPTGINEKLFF. As DNA, the CDR3 is TGTGCCAGCAGCCCAACGGGGATTAATGAAAAACTGTTTTTT.

This chain connects TRBV2 to TRBJ1-5, with a tentative D call TRBD1 (6 bases). V was cut by 3 bases and J by 2 bases, with 8 bases left in between. CDR3 length: 14 amino acids. Per germline, CDR1 SNHLY and CDR2 FYNNEI. Here the CDR3 DNA reads TGTGCCAGCAGTGAGAGGACAGGCAATCAGCCCCAGCATTTT. Residues: CASSERTGNQPQHF.

The chain carries TRBV28 and TRBJ2-7; TRBD2 might be the D (7 bases). V was trimmed by 3 bases and J by 0 bases, leaving 15 bases between them. CDR3 length: 16 residues. Germline loops: CDR1 MDHEN, CDR2 SYDVKM. DNA for the CDR3: TGTGCCAGCAGTTTTGACCGTCGGGGGGCCTCCTACGAGCAGTACGTC. This codes for CASSFDRRGASYEQYV.

The gene calls are TRBV11-2 and TRBJ1-1, with D hard to call. V lost 10 bases and J lost 3, with 12 bases in between. The CDR3 spans 12 residues. Germline CDR1 and CDR2: SGHAT and FQNNGV. CDR3 sequence: CATSLMDTEAFF. CDR3 DNA: TGTGCCACGTCCCTAATGGACACTGAAGCTTTCTTT.

The genes are TRBV12-5 and TRBJ1-1; a weak D match, TRBD1 (6 bases). Germline CDR1 and CDR2: LGHNT and FRNRAP. V gave up 6 bases and J gave up 5 bases, with 10 bases separating them. This CDR3 is built from 12 residues. The DNA for the CDR3 is TGTGCTAGTGGCATAGGGGGAACTGAAGCTTTCTTT. Residues: CASGIGGTEAFF.

This clone was detected only once. CDR3 sequence: CASSLGQGNSPLHF. Here the CDR3 DNA reads TGTGCCAGCAGCCTGGGACAGGGAAATTCACCCCTCCACTTT. This chain links TRBV14 with TRBJ1-6; 9 positions match TRBD1. The V gene end was trimmed by 4 bases and the J gene end by 7 bases; junction bases not matched to a gene: 2. This CDR3 spans 14 amino acids. The germline gives CDR1 SGHDN, CDR2 FVKESK.

A single count supports this clone. The gene calls are TRBV4-2 and TRBJ2-3, with 7 bases fitting TRBD2. Germline V lookup: CDR1 LGHNA, CDR2 YNFKEQ. The CDR3 runs to 16 residues. The junction had 12 bases not matched to a gene; V was cut back by 6 bases and J by 3 bases. DNA of the CDR3: TGTGCCAGCAGTCCCCTGGGAGGGCCGAGGACAGATACGCAGTATTTT. Translation gives CASSPLGGPRTDTQYF.

The V gene is TRBV5-1, the J gene TRBJ1-1, with D hard to call. The V gene's germline CDR1 is SGHRS and CDR2 YFSETQ. The CDR3 covers 16 residues. Trimming pared 2 bases from V and 1 base from J, leaving 15 bases between. CDR3 bases: TGCGCCAGCAGCTTCCGAGGGCCGGGAACGAACACTGAAGCTTTCTTT. Translating it yields CASSFRGPGTNTEAFF.

The V gene is TRBV6-5, the J gene TRBJ1-2, with D perhaps TRBD1 (5 bases). Germline assignment: CDR1 MNHEY and CDR2 SVGAGI. The CDR3 has 12 amino acids. Deletions cut 5 bases from V and 8 bases from J, with 12 bases between. CDR3: CASSQGRRGYTF. In nucleotides, the CDR3 is TGTGCCAGCAGTCAGGGCAGGCGGGGCTACACCTTC.